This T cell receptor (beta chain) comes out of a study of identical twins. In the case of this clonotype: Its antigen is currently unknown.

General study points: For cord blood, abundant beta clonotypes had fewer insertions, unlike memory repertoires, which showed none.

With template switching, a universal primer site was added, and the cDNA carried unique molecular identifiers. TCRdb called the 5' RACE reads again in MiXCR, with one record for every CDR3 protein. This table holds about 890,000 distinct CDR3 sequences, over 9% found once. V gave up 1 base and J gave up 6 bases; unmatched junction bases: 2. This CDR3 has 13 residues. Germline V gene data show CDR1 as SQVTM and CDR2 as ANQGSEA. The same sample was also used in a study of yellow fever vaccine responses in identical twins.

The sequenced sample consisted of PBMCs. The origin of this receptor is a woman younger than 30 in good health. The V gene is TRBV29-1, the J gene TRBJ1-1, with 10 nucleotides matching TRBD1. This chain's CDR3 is CSVEGDRGPEAFF. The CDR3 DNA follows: TGCAGCGTTGAAGGGGACAGGGGACCTGAAGCTTTCTTT.